The rows below give T cell receptor beta chains drawn from one sample of a study of T cell repertoires in cytomegalovirus infection. TCRdb analysed the reads with MiXCR anew, one entry per CDR3 protein. The profile shows about 530,000 distinct CDR3 sequences, about 30% of them singletons. The source material was PBMCs. These receptors were obtained from a human donor in good health (CMV status not recorded). Some clones in this sample may be carry-over from other donors' samples. Each CDR3 is given with its conserved first and last residue. The D gene is left open where the match is weak. Clone size is shown for a subset of rows, as once, few, many or a class of expanded clone.

v_call	clone_size	d_call	j_call	cdr3_aa	cdr3_nt
TRBV7-9	few	-	TRBJ1-3	CASRTRDAGNTIYF	TGTGCCAGTAGAACCAGGGATGCAGGAAACACCATATATTTT
TRBV7-9	-	-	TRBJ1-1	CASSLKGETEAFF	TGTGCCAGCAGCTTAAAGGGGGAGACTGAAGCTTTCTTT
TRBV7-2	many	TRBD1	TRBJ2-5	CASSNTGGEYF	TGTGCCAGCAGCAATACAGGGGGCGAGTACTTC
TRBV29-1	-	-	TRBJ1-1	CSGERSLKGAFF	TGCAGCGGCGAACGGTCCTTAAAGGGAGCTTTCTTT
TRBV24-1	few	-	TRBJ2-1	CATSDPQVSYNEQFF	TGTGCCACCAGTGATCCGCAAGTATCCTACAATGAGCAGTTCTTC
TRBV6-2/TRBV6-3	-	-	TRBJ2-1	CASSYSFTYNEQFF	TGTGCCAGCAGTTACAGTTTCACCTACAATGAGCAGTTCTTC
TRBV4-2	-	TRBD2	TRBJ2-3	CASSQPLAGGLLTDTQYF	TGTGCCAGCAGCCAACCACTAGCGGGAGGGCTCCTCACAGATACGCAGTATTTT
TRBV6-2/TRBV6-3	-	TRBD2	TRBJ2-1	CASRSTSGRSYNEQFF	TGTGCCAGCAGATCGACTAGCGGGAGGTCCTACAATGAGCAGTTCTTC
TRBV6-2/TRBV6-3	-	-	TRBJ2-5	CASSYSRVVQETQYF	TGTGCCAGCAGTTACTCCCGGGTCGTACAAGAGACCCAGTACTTC
TRBV4-2	once	TRBD2	TRBJ2-1	CASSQGSGTSGSNEQFF	TGTGCCAGCAGCCAGGGATCCGGGACTAGCGGGAGCAATGAGCAGTTCTTC
TRBV7-8	-	-	TRBJ2-7	CASSPGTRVRSYEQYF	TGTGCCAGCAGCCCCGGGACAAGAGTACGTTCCTACGAGCAGTACTTC
TRBV12-3/TRBV12-4	few	-	TRBJ1-3	CATSGRTGNTIYF	TGTGCCACCTCCGGGAGAACTGGAAACACCATATATTTT
TRBV29-1	-	-	TRBJ2-1	CSVEGQNQFF	TGCAGCGTTGAAGGACAGAACCAGTTCTTC
TRBV5-1	-	TRBD2	TRBJ2-5	CASSPGGTEETQYF	TGCGCCAGCAGCCCCGGGGGGACTGAAGAGACCCAGTACTTC
TRBV29-1	-	TRBD2	TRBJ2-2	CSAPGSGSNGELFF	TGCAGCGCTCCGGGTAGCGGGAGTAACGGGGAGCTGTTTTTT
TRBV5-1	-	TRBD1	TRBJ1-4	CASSSGTGATNEKLFF	TGCGCCAGCAGCTCCGGGACAGGGGCAACTAATGAAAAACTGTTTTTT
TRBV20-1	few	-	TRBJ2-3	CSARGTSLGPDTQYF	TGCAGTGCTAGAGGGACGAGCTTAGGCCCGGATACGCAGTATTTT
TRBV7-8	many	-	TRBJ2-1	CASSIRTASYNEQFF	TGTGCCAGCAGCATCCGGACAGCCTCCTACAATGAGCAGTTCTTC
TRBV6-8	-	TRBD1	TRBJ2-2	CASMPGQGARYSGELFF	TGTGCCAGCATGCCGGGACAGGGGGCAAGGTACAGCGGGGAGCTGTTTTTT
TRBV20-1	few	-	TRBJ1-4	CSAKDEMGEKLFF	TGCAGTGCTAAAGACGAGATGGGCGAAAAACTGTTTTTT
TRBV7-2	-	TRBD1	TRBJ1-2	CASSLTGGLGYGYTF	TGTGCCAGCAGCTTGACAGGGGGCCTGGGCTATGGCTACACCTTC
TRBV19	-	TRBD2	TRBJ2-5	CASSIVPAGVETQYF	TGTGCCAGTAGTATAGTGCCAGCGGGAGTTGAGACCCAGTACTTC
TRBV6-6	-	-	TRBJ1-1	CASSYLAGQTGNTEAFF	TGTGCCAGCAGTTATCTTGCGGGGCAAACGGGAAACACTGAAGCTTTCTTT
TRBV6-2/TRBV6-3	few	-	TRBJ2-2	CASSYTTKGLNTGELFF	TGTGCCAGCAGTTACACCACTAAGGGGCTCAACACCGGGGAGCTGTTTTTT
TRBV7-2	many	-	TRBJ2-1	CASSLVAGQYNEQFF	TGTGCCAGCAGCTTAGTGGCGGGCCAATACAATGAGCAGTTCTTC
TRBV7-8	many	-	TRBJ2-3	CASSFGGTSTDTQYF	TGTGCCAGCAGCTTTGGTGGAACTAGCACAGATACGCAGTATTTT
TRBV7-2	-	-	TRBJ1-6	CASSSLRSSPLHF	TGTGCCAGCAGCTCCTTACGCAGTTCACCCCTCCACTTT
TRBV7-9	once	-	TRBJ2-3	CASSLLGSGNTDTQYF	TGTGCCAGCAGCTTGTTAGGCTCGGGGAACACAGATACGCAGTATTTT
TRBV12-3/TRBV12-4	once	-	TRBJ2-3	CASSEAAGGADTQYF	TGTGCCAGCAGCGAAGCGGCAGGGGGGGCAGATACGCAGTATTTT
TRBV7-3	-	TRBD2	TRBJ2-1	CASGGGRGLNEQFF	TGTGCCTCCGGCGGCGGGAGAGGTTTAAATGAGCAGTTCTTC
TRBV9	few	-	TRBJ1-4	CASSVDAGIWNEKLFF	TGTGCCAGCAGCGTAGACGCGGGGATCTGGAATGAAAAACTGTTTTTT
TRBV29-1	many	-	TRBJ1-2	CSVEFPRANYGYTF	TGCAGCGTTGAGTTCCCAAGAGCTAACTATGGCTACACCTTC
TRBV6-2/TRBV6-3	many	-	TRBJ2-2	CASRPGVNTGELFF	TGTGCCAGCAGACCAGGTGTGAACACCGGGGAGCTGTTTTTT
TRBV28	many	TRBD1	TRBJ1-2	CASSTGGWGYTF	TGTGCCAGCAGCACAGGGGGCTGGGGCTACACCTTC
TRBV7-3	many	-	TRBJ2-7	CASSLTFGSSYEQYF	TGTGCCAGCAGCTTAACATTCGGCTCATCCTACGAGCAGTACTTC
TRBV11-2	many	-	TRBJ2-1	CASSPGTNEQFF	TGTGCCAGCAGCCCGGGAACTAATGAGCAGTTCTTC
TRBV15	-	TRBD1	TRBJ1-5	CATSRPGQGYQPQHF	TGTGCCACCAGCAGGCCGGGACAGGGTTATCAGCCCCAGCATTTT
TRBV12-3/TRBV12-4	many	TRBD2	TRBJ2-1	CASSQTSGSSYNEQFF	TGTGCCAGCAGCCAGACTAGCGGAAGCTCCTACAATGAGCAGTTCTTC
TRBV6-2/TRBV6-3	-	TRBD2	TRBJ2-3	CASTRLAGEVRDTQYF	TGTGCCAGCACTCGACTAGCGGGAGAGGTTCGAGATACGCAGTATTTT
TRBV18	-	TRBD2	TRBJ2-3	CASSPSSGGSTDTQYF	TGTGCCAGCTCACCAAGTAGCGGGGGAAGCACAGATACGCAGTATTTT
TRBV7-2	many	-	TRBJ2-3	CASSLGGGGPTDTQYF	TGTGCCAGCAGCTTAGGAGGGGGAGGCCCCACAGATACGCAGTATTTT
TRBV7-2	many	TRBD1	TRBJ2-5	CASSPGTEETQYF	TGTGCCAGCAGCCCCGGGACAGAAGAGACCCAGTACTTC
TRBV4-2	few	TRBD2	TRBJ2-5	CASSQDGGGQTQYF	TGTGCCAGCAGCCAAGATGGCGGGGGGCAGACCCAGTACTTC
TRBV7-2	many	-	TRBJ2-3	CASSLQRTSTDTQYF	TGTGCCAGCAGCTTACAGAGGACTAGCACAGATACGCAGTATTTT
TRBV7-3	many	-	TRBJ2-1	CASSLLGNVGGEQFF	TGTGCCAGCAGCTTACTCGGGAACGTAGGAGGTGAGCAGTTCTTC
TRBV5-6	-	-	TRBJ2-6	CASSRRISSGANVLTF	TGTGCCAGCAGCCGACGGATTTCCTCTGGGGCCAACGTCCTGACTTTC
TRBV12-5	-	-	TRBJ1-1	CASGLNTEAFF	TGTGCTAGTGGCCTGAACACTGAAGCTTTCTTT